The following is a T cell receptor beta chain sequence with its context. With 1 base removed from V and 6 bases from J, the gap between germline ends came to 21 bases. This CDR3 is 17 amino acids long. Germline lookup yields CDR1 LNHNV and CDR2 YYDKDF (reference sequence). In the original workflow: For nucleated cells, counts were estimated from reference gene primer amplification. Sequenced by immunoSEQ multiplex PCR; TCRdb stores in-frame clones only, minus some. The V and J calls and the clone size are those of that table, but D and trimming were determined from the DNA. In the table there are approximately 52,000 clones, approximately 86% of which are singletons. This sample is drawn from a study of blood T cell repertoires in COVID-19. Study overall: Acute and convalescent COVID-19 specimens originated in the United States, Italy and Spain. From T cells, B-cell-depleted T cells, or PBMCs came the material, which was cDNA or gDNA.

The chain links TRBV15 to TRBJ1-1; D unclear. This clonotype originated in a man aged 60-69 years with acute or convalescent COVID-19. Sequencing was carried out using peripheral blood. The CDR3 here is CATSRGVGIADNAEAFF. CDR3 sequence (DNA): TGTGCCACCAGCAGAGGGGTCGGGATCGCCGATAACGCTGAAGCTTTCTTT.